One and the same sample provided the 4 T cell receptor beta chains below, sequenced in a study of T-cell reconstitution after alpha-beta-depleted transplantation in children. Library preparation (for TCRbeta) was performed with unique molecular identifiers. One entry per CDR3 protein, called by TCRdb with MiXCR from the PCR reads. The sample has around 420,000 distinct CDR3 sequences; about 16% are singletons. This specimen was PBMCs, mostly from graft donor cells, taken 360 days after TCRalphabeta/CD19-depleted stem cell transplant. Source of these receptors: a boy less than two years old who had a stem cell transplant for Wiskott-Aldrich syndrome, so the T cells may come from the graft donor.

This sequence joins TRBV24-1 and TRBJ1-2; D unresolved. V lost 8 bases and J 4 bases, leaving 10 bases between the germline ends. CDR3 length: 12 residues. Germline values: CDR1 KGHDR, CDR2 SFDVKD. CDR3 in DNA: TGTGCCACCAACCGAGATACCTATGGCTACACCTTC. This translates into CATNRDTYGYTF.

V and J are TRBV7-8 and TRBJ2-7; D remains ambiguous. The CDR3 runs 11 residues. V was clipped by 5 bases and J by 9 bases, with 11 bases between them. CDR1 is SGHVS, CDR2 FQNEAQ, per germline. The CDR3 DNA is TGTGCCAGCAGCCCCAATGTCGGGCAGTACTTC. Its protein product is CASSPNVGQYF.

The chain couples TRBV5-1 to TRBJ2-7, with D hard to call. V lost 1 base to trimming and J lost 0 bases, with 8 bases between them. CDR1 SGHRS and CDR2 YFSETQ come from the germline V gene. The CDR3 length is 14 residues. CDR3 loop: CASSLNSISYEQYF. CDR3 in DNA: TGCGCCAGCAGCTTGAATTCCATCTCCTACGAGCAGTACTTC.

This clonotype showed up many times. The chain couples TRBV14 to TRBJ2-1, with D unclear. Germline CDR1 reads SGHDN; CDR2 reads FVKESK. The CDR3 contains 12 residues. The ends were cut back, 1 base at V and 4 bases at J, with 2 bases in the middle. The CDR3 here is CASSQVYNEQFF. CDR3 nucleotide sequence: TGTGCCAGCAGCCAAGTTTACAATGAGCAGTTCTTC.